Presented here are 27 T cell receptor beta chains from one specimen sequenced in a study of T cell responses to AZD1222 COVID-19 vaccine. TCRdb's table, derived via immunoSEQ multiplex PCR, lists solely in-frame clones and lacks some. The repertoire holds 55,000 to 80,000 clones, with over 60% as singletons. This sample comprised peripheral blood, obtained on day 0 of AZD1222 vaccination. The receptors stem from an adult in good health.

The V and J genes are TRBV5-6 and TRBJ2-5, with D uncertain. Germline V lookup: CDR1 SGHDT, CDR2 YYEEEE. Trimming pared 2 bases from V and 0 bases from J, leaving 8 bases between. The CDR3 contains 14 residues. CDR3 region: CASSFRQNQETQYF. In nucleotides, the CDR3 is TGTGCCAGCAGCTTTCGTCAGAACCAAGAGACCCAGTACTTC.

The rearrangement uses TRBV28 and TRBJ2-7; 7 bases agree with TRBD1. V trimming: 4 bases; J trimming: 2 bases; junction bases outside the gene matches: 5. The CDR3 contains 14 residues. Germline CDR1 is MDHEN and CDR2 is SYDVKM. CDR3 DNA sequence: TGTGCCAGCAGTTCGGGACAGATCCCCTACGAGCAGTACTTC. Translated, it gives CASSSGQIPYEQYF.

A few counts support this clone. The J gene is TRBJ2-3, the V gene TRBV9, with TRBD2 as a possible D gene (6 bases). The germline V and J ends were trimmed by 1 base and 2 bases, with 11 bases remaining between them. Germline V CDR1 and CDR2: SGDLS, YYNGEE. The CDR3 length is 15 residues. The CDR3 region is CASSVTLASTDTQYF. The CDR3 DNA sequence: TGTGCCAGCAGCGTAACACTAGCATCCACAGATACGCAGTATTTT.

By share, this clone counts as medium-sized. The chain recombines TRBV27 with TRBJ1-1, with D hard to call. Trimming took off 2 bases at V and 3 bases at J, with 7 bases between the two ends. Germline CDR1 MNHEY, CDR2 SMNVEV (reference sequence). This CDR3 has 13 amino acids. CDR3 DNA sequence: TGTGCCAGCAGTTTAACTCGCGACACTGAAGCTTTCTTT. Its translation is CASSLTRDTEAFF.

The gene calls are TRBV11-2 and TRBJ2-2; TRBD2 agrees at 9 bases. The length of the CDR3 is 17 residues. The V gene's germline CDR1 is SGHAT and CDR2 FQNNGV. With 2 bases clipped from V and 2 bases from J, the junction kept 6 bases outside the gene matches. The CDR3 sequence: CASSLISGGPNTGELFF. The CDR3 DNA is TGTGCCAGCAGCTTAATCAGCGGGGGGCCCAACACCGGGGAGCTGTTTTTT.

The chain uses TRBV4-1 and TRBJ2-1; 8 bases line up with TRBD2. Germline V gene data show CDR1 as MGHRA and CDR2 as YSYEKL. This CDR3 is built from 15 residues. The trim removed 1 base at V and 4 bases at J, leaving 3 bases unmatched. In DNA, the CDR3 is TGCGCCAGCAGCCAAGTAAGCGGGGGTTACAATGAGCAGTTCTTC. Encoded protein: CASSQVSGGYNEQFF.

J is TRBJ2-3 and V is TRBV3-1 (or the pseudogene TRBV3-2), with D perhaps given as TRBD1 or TRBD2 (5 bases each). CDR3 length: 16 residues. Germline loops: CDR1 LGHDT, CDR2 YNNKEL (reference sequence). V was pared by 8 bases and J by 1 base, with 19 bases between. In DNA form, the CDR3 reads TGTGCCAGCTCGGGCCCGGGGAAAGGGGGCACAGATACGCAGTATTTT. Translated, it gives CASSGPGKGGTDTQYF.

This clone occurred once. The V and J genes are TRBV7-6 and TRBJ1-6, with D possibly matching TRBD1 (6 bases). Trimming shortened V by 4 bases and J by 7 bases, and 17 bases separated the two germline ends. Germline lookup yields CDR1 SGHVS and CDR2 FNYEAQ. The CDR3 has 16 residues. The DNA of the CDR3 is TGTGCCAGCAGCTCTCCCCTCGGGGGGCGGAATTCACCCCTCCACTTT. It encodes CASSSPLGGRNSPLHF.

The rearrangement links TRBV7-3 to TRBJ2-3; D is unclear. The CDR3 extends over 13 amino acids. Between the trimmed V and J ends, which lost 5 bases and 3 bases, there was a span of 9 bases. Germline V gene sequence: CDR1 SGHTA, CDR2 FQGTGA. CDR3 region: CASSPELTDTQYF. The CDR3 DNA reads as TGTGCCAGCAGCCCGGAGCTAACAGATACGCAGTATTTT.

The rearrangement links TRBV6-5 to TRBJ2-7, with D possibly matching TRBD2 (5 bases). Germline values: CDR1 MNHEY, CDR2 SVGAGI. The CDR3 is made up of 13 amino acids. V lost 2 bases, J lost 6 bases, and 11 bases lay in between. Written as DNA, the CDR3 is TGTGCCAGCAGTTACGGGGAGAACCTCGAGCAGTACTTC. It is translated as CASSYGENLEQYF.

The V call is TRBV5-5, the J call TRBJ1-5; TRBD1 might be the D (5 bases). This CDR3 spans 15 amino acids. Trimming removed 1 base at V and 0 bases at J, with 8 bases between. Germline V lookup: CDR1 SGHKS, CDR2 YYEKEE (reference sequence). The chain's CDR3 is CASSLIGGSNQPQHF. The CDR3 DNA is TGTGCCAGCAGCTTGATTGGGGGTAGCAATCAGCCCCAGCATTTT. The entire variable domain, with the rest obtained from reference TRBV5-5 and TRBJ1-5, is as follows: DAGVTQSPTHLIKTRGQQVTLRCSPISGHKSVSWYQQVLGQGPQFIFQYYEKEERGRGNFPDRFSARQFPNYSSELNVNALLLGDSALYLCASSLIGGSNQPQHFGDGTRLSIL.

V gene TRBV6-5 combines with J gene TRBJ2-1, with D possibly TRBD1 on 5 matching bases. The CDR3 runs to 13 residues. Trimming pared 3 bases from V and 3 bases from J, leaving 6 bases between. Germline CDR1 and CDR2: MNHEY and SVGAGI. CDR3 protein: CASSYDSYNEQFF. CDR3 nucleotides: TGTGCCAGCAGTTATGACAGCTACAATGAGCAGTTCTTC.

This clone appeared once. V and J are TRBV19 and TRBJ1-4, with TRBD1 matching 7 bases. CDR1 is LNHDA and CDR2 is SQIVND in the germline V gene (reference sequence). CDR3 length equals 14 residues. Trimming took 4 bases from V and 4 from J; bases not matched to a gene: 3. The CDR3 DNA reads as TGTGCCAGTAGTAGGGGACAGTTTAATGAAAAACTGTTTTTT. Translation: CASSRGQFNEKLFF. Full variable domain (missing parts from reference TRBV19 and TRBJ1-4): DGGITQSPKYLFRKEGQNVTLSCEQNLNHDAMYWYRQDPGQGLRLIYYSQIVNDFQKGDIAEGYSVSREKKESFPLTVTSAQKNPTAFYLCASSRGQFNEKLFFGSGTQLSVL.

The chain carries TRBV7-3 and TRBJ2-1, with D unresolved. CDR1 SGHTA and CDR2 FQGTGA come from the germline V gene. The length of the CDR3 is 15 residues. Trimming shortened V by 2 bases and J by 8 bases, and 16 bases separated the two germline ends. This CDR3 is CASSLSGLQRHEQFF. CDR3 sequence (DNA): TGTGCCAGCAGCTTATCCGGGCTACAACGACATGAGCAGTTCTTC.

V and J are TRBV11-2 and TRBJ2-7; the D is unclear. CDR3 length: 13 residues. Trimming took 0 bases from V and 2 from J, leaving 5 bases between them. Germline V gene data show CDR1 as SGHAT and CDR2 as FQNNGV. CDR3 protein: CASSLDRAYEQYF. The CDR3 bases are TGTGCCAGCAGCTTAGATAGGGCCTACGAGCAGTACTTC. The whole variable domain, filled in from reference TRBV11-2 and TRBJ2-7, reads EAGVAQSPRYKIIEKRQSVAFWCNPISGHATLYWYQQILGQGPKLLIQFQNNGVVDDSQLPKDRFSAERLKGVDSTLKIQPAKLEDSAVYLCASSLDRAYEQYFGPGTRLTVT.

The V gene is TRBV24-1, the J gene TRBJ2-3, with 7 bases matching TRBD1. Germline CDR1 and CDR2: KGHDR and SFDVKD. The length of the CDR3 is 18 residues. The V segment lost 4 bases and the J segment 4 bases; nucleotides outside the gene matches: 16. In DNA form, the CDR3 reads TGTGCCACCAGTGACCCCATGGCCGGAGACAGGGCGGCAGATACGCAGTATTTT. It yields the protein CATSDPMAGDRAADTQYF.

In its sample, this clone was seen a few times. The chain employs TRBV6-5 and TRBJ1-1; D is perhaps TRBD1 (6 bases). The CDR3 totals 13 residues. Germline assignment: CDR1 MNHEY and CDR2 SVGAGI. V shed 0 bases and J shed 7 bases, with 9 bases lying between them. Here the CDR3 reads CASSYSNRVEAFF. CDR3 DNA sequence: TGTGCCAGCAGTTACTCGAACAGGGTTGAAGCTTTCTTT.

This chain joins TRBV28 and TRBJ1-5, with TRBD1 matching over 9 bases. CDR1 and CDR2 from the germline V gene are MDHEN and SYDVKM. The CDR3 spans 14 residues. V dropped 5 bases and J dropped 5; count of bases not matched to a gene: 4. This chain's CDR3 is CASSTGQGYQPQHF. The CDR3 coding sequence is TGTGCCAGCAGTACGGGACAGGGCTATCAGCCCCAGCATTTT.

The chain joins TRBV6-1 to TRBJ1-5; the D gene is possibly TRBD1 (5 bases). Between the trimmed V and J ends, which lost 2 bases and 9 bases, there was a span of 17 bases. The CDR3 loop spans 15 amino acids. The germline V gene has CDR1 MNHNS and CDR2 SASEGT. The chain's CDR3 is CASSELEQASRPQHF. DNA of the CDR3: TGTGCCAGCAGTGAATTAGAACAGGCTAGCCGGCCCCAGCATTTT.

The chain links TRBV7-2 to TRBJ1-1; D is possibly TRBD1 (6 bases). Trimming shortened V by 2 bases and J by 7 bases, and 14 bases separated the two germline ends. The CDR3 has 14 amino acids. CDR1 is SGHTA and CDR2 is FQGNSA in the germline V gene. The CDR3 sequence is CASSLQQGRIEAFF. The CDR3 nucleotides read TGTGCCAGCAGCTTACAACAGGGTAGGATTGAAGCTTTCTTT. Full variable domain (missing parts from reference TRBV7-2 and TRBJ1-1): GAGVSQSPSNKVTEKGKDVELRCDPISGHTALYWYRQSLGQGLEFLIYFQGNSAPDKSGLPSDRFSAERTGGSVSTLTIQRTQQEDSAVYLCASSLQQGRIEAFFGQGTRLTVV.

The gene calls are TRBV19 and TRBJ2-2; D may be TRBD2 (5 bases). The CDR3 spans 14 residues. V was pared by 5 bases and J by 4 bases, with 11 bases between. Per germline, CDR1 LNHDA and CDR2 SQIVND (reference sequence). CDR3: CASSFEGGTGELFF. The CDR3 DNA follows: TGTGCCAGTAGTTTTGAGGGTGGCACCGGGGAGCTGTTTTTT.

This sequence joins TRBV24-1 and TRBJ2-2, with no clear D. CDR3 length: 15 amino acids. The germline V gene encodes CDR1 KGHDR and CDR2 SFDVKD. V was cut by 0 bases and J by 0 bases, with 4 bases left in between. The CDR3 protein is CATSDLEANTGELFF. CDR3 DNA: TGTGCCACCAGTGATTTGGAAGCGAACACCGGGGAGCTGTTTTTT.

V gene TRBV6-6 combines with J gene TRBJ2-5; D is unresolved. Germline values: CDR1 MNHNY, CDR2 SVGAGI (reference sequence). This CDR3 is 13 amino acids long. V shed 2 bases and J shed 3 bases, with 7 bases lying between them. The CDR3 loop reads CASSYAEEETQYF. In DNA, the CDR3 is TGTGCCAGCAGTTACGCAGAAGAAGAGACCCAGTACTTC.

This clone has a single count. The identical CDR3 is also encoded by other nucleotide sequences in the sample. The chain uses TRBV5-1 and TRBJ2-2; 9 bases line up with TRBD1. Germline assignment: CDR1 SGHRS and CDR2 YFSETQ. V gave up 3 bases and J gave up 5 bases; unmatched junction bases: 5. The CDR3 is 15 residues long. CDR3 DNA sequence: TGCGCCAGCAGCTCCCGGACAGGGGATACCGGGGAGCTGTTTTTT. Amino acid sequence: CASSSRTGDTGELFF.

This clone was detected only once. The chain has TRBV5-6 and TRBJ2-7; TRBD2 is a possible D gene (5 bases). Germline lookup yields CDR1 SGHDT and CDR2 YYEEEE. This CDR3 comprises 13 residues. The V end was cut by 0 bases, the J end by 6 bases, with 10 bases between. The CDR3, as DNA: TGTGCCAGCAGCTTGGCGCCCCGGGGCGAGCAGTACTTC. Its translation: CASSLAPRGEQYF.

The chain links TRBV14 to TRBJ2-7, with a tentative D call TRBD1 (6 bases). The CDR3 is 12 residues long. Germline V gene data show CDR1 as SGHDN and CDR2 as FVKESK. Trimming removed 4 bases at V and 4 bases at J, with 8 bases between. The chain's CDR3 is CASSRTVYEQYF. The CDR3 bases are TGTGCCAGCAGCCGGACAGTGTACGAGCAGTACTTC.

The chain carries TRBV10-3 and TRBJ1-2, with TRBD1 matching 8 bases. J was trimmed by 4 bases and V by 5 bases; bases with no gene match: 9. Germline V gene data show CDR1 as ENHRY and CDR2 as SYGVKD. The CDR3 spans 15 residues. The CDR3: CAISHPEQGVYGYTF. Written as DNA, the CDR3 is TGTGCCATCAGTCACCCGGAACAGGGGGTCTATGGCTACACCTTC.